The source of this T cell receptor beta chain is a study of technical replicates of blood from several donors. This table comes from immunoSEQ multiplex PCR, and its TCRdb copy is limited to in-frame clones, with some not included. The sample consists of over 65,000 clones, 98% of them appearing once. The V end was cut by 6 bases, the J end by 5 bases, with 7 bases between. Per the germline V gene, CDR1 is SQVTM and CDR2 is ANQGSEA. The CDR3 totals 10 residues. This sequence originates from a human donor in good health. The genes are TRBV29-1 and TRBJ1-1; D call uncertain. Specimen: T cells isolated from PBMCs. Here the CDR3 reads CSVTGTEAFF. CDR3 DNA: TGCAGCGTCACGGGGACTGAAGCTTTCTTT.